This T cell receptor beta chain derives from a study of blood T cell repertoires in COVID-19. Overall study: The origin of the acute and convalescent COVID-19 samples was the United States, Italy and Spain. The cDNA or gDNA used as material had been derived from T cells, B-cell-depleted T cells, or PBMCs.

The ends were cut back, 5 bases at V and 8 bases at J, with 13 bases in the middle. The CDR3 contains 13 residues. CDR1 is MNHEY and CDR2 is SVGAGI in the germline V gene. Per the authors' pipeline: Counts of nucleated cells, estimated from reference gene primer amplification, were obtained. Generated by immunoSEQ multiplex PCR, the TCRdb table keeps only in-frame clones and is missing some. V, J and clone size derive from that table, while D and trimming were established from the DNA sequence. The repertoire holds about 81,000 clones, with over 75% as singletons. The chain joins TRBV6-5 to TRBJ2-1; D might be TRBD1 (5 bases). The clonotype comes from a woman aged 70-85 years with acute or convalescent COVID-19. Specimen: peripheral blood. The CDR3 sequence is CASSPSGIDEQFF. The CDR3 DNA sequence: TGTGCCAGCAGTCCTTCAGGGATAGATGAGCAGTTCTTC.